This T cell receptor (beta chain) was identified during a study of shared clonotypes between healthy human individuals. Sequencing used immunoSEQ multiplex PCR; TCRdb keeps in-frame clones, though not all of them. The sample lists about 1.5 million clones; 98% were seen once. CDR1 SNHLY and CDR2 FYNNEI come from the germline V gene. The CDR3 is 15 amino acids. V lost 1 base and J 5 bases, leaving 11 bases between the germline ends. Sequenced material: naive CD4+ T cells sorted from blood. The sample's subset: CD45RA+ positively selected. The chain uses TRBV2 and TRBJ2-2, with D maybe TRBD1 (6 bases). This receptor was identified in a young man in good health. CDR3 nucleotides: TGTGCCAGCAGTGAAGTAGTGGGGGCAACCGGGGAGCTGTTTTTT. Encoded protein: CASSEVVGATGELFF.